These 11 T cell receptor beta chains came from one sample sequenced in a study of shared clonotypes between healthy human individuals (TCRdb year 2020). Libraries came from the immunoSEQ multiplex PCR assay. TCRdb holds this immuneACCESS table with in-frame rearrangements only. Some clones are missing; in checked studies, unresolved V genes explain under half, and the rest has no known cause. This sample is represented by about 2.1 million clones; over 85% of them were singletons. Jointly, the top ten make up around 1.7% of the sample. CD8 naive samples consisted of CD45RO-negative cells that were positively selected for CCR7, yielding a CD45RA+CCR7+ population without TemRA cells. The sample consisted of naive CD8+ T cells from PBMCs. Sample cell subset or site, as interpreted from the label and publication: CD45RA+CCR7+. The receptor source for this set is a man aged 18 to 35 in good health. Some clones in this sample may be carry-over from other donors' samples.

The gene calls are TRBV27 and TRBJ2-5; D gene uncertain. CDR1 and CDR2 from the germline V gene are MNHEY and SMNVEV (reference sequence). V was trimmed by 5 bases and J by 2 bases, leaving 15 bases between them. This CDR3 has 15 residues. CDR3 DNA sequence: TGTGCCAGCAGTCCGTCGGTTGGTGAACAAGAGACCCAGTACTTC. Translation: CASSPSVGEQETQYF.

This rearrangement joins TRBV30 to TRBJ2-7; the D gene is possibly TRBD1 (7 bases). Germline lookup yields CDR1 GTSNPN and CDR2 SVGIG (reference sequence). This CDR3 is 14 amino acids long. Between the trimmed V and J ends, which lost 1 base and 3 bases, there was a span of 13 bases. As DNA, the CDR3 is TGTGCCTGGAGTGGCAGGGGGGCAGGCTACGAGCAGTACTTC. It codes for CAWSGRGAGYEQYF.

The chain has TRBV30 and TRBJ2-5; D is unclear. Trimming cost V 4 bases and J 3 bases, with 12 bases left between them. Germline loops: CDR1 GTSNPN, CDR2 SVGIG (reference sequence). This CDR3 region has 13 residues. The CDR3 DNA reads as TGTGCCTGGATTCCAGGTCCAGAAGAGACCCAGTACTTC. Translated, it gives CAWIPGPEETQYF. The whole variable domain, filled in from reference TRBV30 and TRBJ2-5, reads SQTIHQWPATLVQPVGSPLSLECTVEGTSNPNLYWYRQAAGRGLQLLFYSVGIGQISSEVPQNLSASRPQDRQFILSSKKLLLSDSGFYLCAWIPGPEETQYFGPGTRLLVL.

This chain links TRBV6-5 with TRBJ2-2; perhaps TRBD2 as D (5 bases). The germline V and J ends were trimmed by 11 bases and 6 bases, with 10 bases remaining between them. Per the germline V gene, CDR1 is MNHEY and CDR2 is SVGAGI. The CDR3 runs 11 residues. DNA for the CDR3: TGTGCCTCCCGGCGGGCCGGGGAGCTGTTTTTT. This translates into CASRRAGELFF.

Note on this clone: Other DNA sequences in this specimen translate into the identical CDR3. This chain links TRBV11-2 with TRBJ2-5, with TRBD2 matching over 10 bases. The V gene's germline CDR1 is SGHAT and CDR2 FQNNGV. The J segment lost 4 bases and the V segment lost 1 base, leaving 3 bases of the junction unmatched. This CDR3 contains 15 residues. The CDR3 is CASSLVVAGGETQYF. The DNA for the CDR3 is TGTGCCAGCAGCTTAGTGGTAGCGGGAGGAGAGACCCAGTACTTC.

The V and J genes are TRBV5-1 and TRBJ1-1; unclear D gene. V shed 3 bases and J shed 4 bases, with 13 bases lying between them. Germline CDR1 reads SGHRS; CDR2 reads YFSETQ. The CDR3 covers 14 residues. CDR3 amino acids: CASSSSRRGTEAFF. The CDR3, as DNA: TGCGCCAGCAGCTCCAGCCGCCGTGGCACTGAAGCTTTCTTT.

About this clone: Other nucleotide sequences in the sample specify the same CDR3. The chain links TRBV4-3 to TRBJ2-1, with 9 bases aligning to TRBD2. The junction had 1 base not matched to a gene; V was cut back by 1 base and J by 0 bases. The CDR3 spans 16 residues. Germline V gives CDR1 LGHNA, CDR2 YSLEER. The CDR3 sequence is CASSQVSGSSYNEQFF. CDR3 nucleotides: TGCGCCAGCAGCCAAGTTAGCGGGAGCTCCTACAATGAGCAGTTCTTC.

The V gene is TRBV4-2, the J gene TRBJ2-1; D call uncertain. Germline loops: CDR1 LGHNA, CDR2 YNFKEQ. This CDR3 is built from 18 residues. Trimming stripped 4 bases from V and 0 bases from J, with 19 bases between. Written as DNA, the CDR3 is TGTGCCAGCAGCCCGGCAGCCTCCAGACCGAGCTCCTACAATGAGCAGTTCTTC. Its protein product is CASSPAASRPSSYNEQFF.

The J gene is TRBJ1-2, the V gene TRBV29-1; TRBD1 might be the D (5 bases). V was pared by 1 base and J by 1 base, with 19 bases between. Germline lookup yields CDR1 SQVTM and CDR2 ANQGSEA. CDR3 length: 17 amino acids. CDR3 sequence (DNA): TGCAGCGTTGAAGTTCCGGGACTCCGAGGTATTAACTATGGCTACACCTTC. It is translated as CSVEVPGLRGINYGYTF.

The gene calls are TRBV9 and TRBJ2-7; TRBD2 is a possible D gene (6 bases). Germline CDR1 reads SGDLS; CDR2 reads YYNGEE. The CDR3 totals 14 residues. V lost 3 bases and J lost 5, with 15 bases in between. CDR3 region: CASSGGLLPHEQYF. CDR3 nucleotide sequence: TGTGCCAGCAGCGGGGGACTTCTCCCCCACGAGCAGTACTTC.

The chain links TRBV9 to TRBJ2-2; the D is unclear. The germline CDR1 and CDR2 sequences are SGDLS and YYNGEE. V gave up 0 bases and J gave up 3 bases, with 6 bases separating them. The length of the CDR3 is 14 residues. CDR3 nucleotides: TGTGCCAGCAGCGTAGGCGGTTACACCGGGGAGCTGTTTTTT. Its protein product is CASSVGGYTGELFF.